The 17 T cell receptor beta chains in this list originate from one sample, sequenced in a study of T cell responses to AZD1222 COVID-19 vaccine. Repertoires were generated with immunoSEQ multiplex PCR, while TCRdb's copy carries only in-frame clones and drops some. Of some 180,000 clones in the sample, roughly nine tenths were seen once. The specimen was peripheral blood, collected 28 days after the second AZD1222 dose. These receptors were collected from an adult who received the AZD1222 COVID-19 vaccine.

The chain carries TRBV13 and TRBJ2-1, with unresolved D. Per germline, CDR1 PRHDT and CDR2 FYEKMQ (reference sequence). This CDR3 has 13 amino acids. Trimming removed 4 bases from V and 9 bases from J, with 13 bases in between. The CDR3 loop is CASSSPIPGEQFF. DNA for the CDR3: TGTGCCAGCAGCTCGCCCATCCCGGGTGAGCAGTTCTTC.

The CDR3 here is CASSDRTGSYTF. The CDR3 DNA reads as TGTGCCAGCAGCGACCGTACAGGGTCCTACACCTTC. The chain employs TRBV7-3 and TRBJ1-2; tentative D call: TRBD1 (6 bases). Germline V gene lookup returns CDR1 SGHTA and CDR2 FQGTGA. The CDR3 consists of 12 residues. The germline V and J ends were trimmed by 5 bases and 10 bases, with 14 bases remaining between them.

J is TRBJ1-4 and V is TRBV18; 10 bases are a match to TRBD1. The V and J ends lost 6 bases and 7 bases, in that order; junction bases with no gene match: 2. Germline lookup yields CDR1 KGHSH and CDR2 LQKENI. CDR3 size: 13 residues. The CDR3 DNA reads TGTGCCAGCTCGCGGACAGGGGGTGAAAAACTGTTTTTT. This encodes CASSRTGGEKLFF.

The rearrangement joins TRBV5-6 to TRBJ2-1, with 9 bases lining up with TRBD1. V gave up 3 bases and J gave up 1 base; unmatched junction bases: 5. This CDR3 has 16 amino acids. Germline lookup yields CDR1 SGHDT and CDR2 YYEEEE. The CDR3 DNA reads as TGTGCCAGCAGCTATCCGGGACAGGGTTCCTACAATGAGCAGTTCTTC. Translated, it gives CASSYPGQGSYNEQFF.

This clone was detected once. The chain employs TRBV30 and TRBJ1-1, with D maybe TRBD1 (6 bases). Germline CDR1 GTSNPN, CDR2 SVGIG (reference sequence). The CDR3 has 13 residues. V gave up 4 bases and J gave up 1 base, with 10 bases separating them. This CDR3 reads CAWNLQGNTEAFF. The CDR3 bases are TGTGCCTGGAACCTACAGGGGAACACTGAAGCTTTCTTT.

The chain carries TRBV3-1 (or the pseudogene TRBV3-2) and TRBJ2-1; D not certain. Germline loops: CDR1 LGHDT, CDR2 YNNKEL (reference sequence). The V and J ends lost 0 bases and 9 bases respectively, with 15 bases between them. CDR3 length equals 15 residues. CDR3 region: CASSQDITKIAEQFF. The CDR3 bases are TGTGCCAGCAGCCAAGATATAACCAAGATCGCTGAGCAGTTCTTC.

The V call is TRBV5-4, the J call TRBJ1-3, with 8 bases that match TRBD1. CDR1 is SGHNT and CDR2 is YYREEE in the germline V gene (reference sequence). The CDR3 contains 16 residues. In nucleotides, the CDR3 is TGTGCTGATCCGGACAGGGCACGGCCCTCTGGAAACACCATATATTTT. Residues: CADPDRARPSGNTIYF.

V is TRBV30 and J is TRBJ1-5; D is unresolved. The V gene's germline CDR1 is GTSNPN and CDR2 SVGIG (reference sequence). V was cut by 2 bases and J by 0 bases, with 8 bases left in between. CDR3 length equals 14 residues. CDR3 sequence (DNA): TGTGCCTGGAGTTGGGAGTATAGCAATCAGCCCCAGCATTTT. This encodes CAWSWEYSNQPQHF.

CDR3 loop: CASRLNGNTIYF. In DNA form, the CDR3 reads TGCGCCAGCAGACTGAATGGAAACACCATATATTTT. The gene calls are TRBV5-1 and TRBJ1-3; D unresolved. The CDR3 length is 12 residues. V was clipped by 5 bases and J by 3 bases, with 6 bases between them. Germline CDR1 and CDR2: SGHRS and YFSETQ.

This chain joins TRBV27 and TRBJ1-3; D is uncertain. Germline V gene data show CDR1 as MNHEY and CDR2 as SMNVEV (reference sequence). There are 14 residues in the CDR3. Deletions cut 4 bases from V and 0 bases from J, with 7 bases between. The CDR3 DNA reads TGTGCCAGCAGTTCGGGTTACTCTGGAAACACCATATATTTT. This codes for CASSSGYSGNTIYF.

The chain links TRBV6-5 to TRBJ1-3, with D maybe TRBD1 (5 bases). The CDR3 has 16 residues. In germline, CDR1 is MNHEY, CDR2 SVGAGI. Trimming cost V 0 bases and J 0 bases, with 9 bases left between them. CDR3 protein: CASSYSTANSGNTIYF. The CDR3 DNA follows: TGTGCCAGCAGTTACTCGACAGCCAACTCTGGAAACACCATATATTTT.

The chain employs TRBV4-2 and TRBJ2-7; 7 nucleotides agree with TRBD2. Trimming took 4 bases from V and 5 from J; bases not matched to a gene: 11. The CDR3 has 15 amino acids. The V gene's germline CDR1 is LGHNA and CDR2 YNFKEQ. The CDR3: CASSPRGRREDEQYF. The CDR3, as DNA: TGTGCCAGCAGCCCCCGGGGCCGACGGGAGGACGAGCAGTACTTC.

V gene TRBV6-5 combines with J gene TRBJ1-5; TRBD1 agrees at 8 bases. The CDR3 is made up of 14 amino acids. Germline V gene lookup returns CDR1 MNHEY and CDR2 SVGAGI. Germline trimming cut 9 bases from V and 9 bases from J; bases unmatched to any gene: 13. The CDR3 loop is CASNSRGPMTPQHF. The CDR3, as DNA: TGTGCCAGTAACTCCAGGGGGCCAATGACGCCCCAGCATTTT.

The CDR3 loop is CASSLGVSPGGADTQYF. Written as DNA, the CDR3 is TGTGCCAGCAGCTTGGGAGTTTCCCCAGGAGGTGCAGATACGCAGTATTTT. This sequence joins TRBV5-4 and TRBJ2-3; maybe TRBD2 (5 bases). The germline CDR1 and CDR2 sequences are SGHNT and YYREEE (reference sequence). Trimming pared 0 bases from V and 4 bases from J, leaving 18 bases between. This CDR3 comprises 17 residues. Based on the CDR3 plus reference TRBV5-4 and TRBJ2-3, the full variable domain is ETGVTQSPTHLIKTRGQQVTLRCSSQSGHNTVSWYQQALGQGPQFIFQYYREEENGRGNFPPRFSGLQFPNYSSELNVNALELDDSALYLCASSLGVSPGGADTQYFGPGTRLTVL.

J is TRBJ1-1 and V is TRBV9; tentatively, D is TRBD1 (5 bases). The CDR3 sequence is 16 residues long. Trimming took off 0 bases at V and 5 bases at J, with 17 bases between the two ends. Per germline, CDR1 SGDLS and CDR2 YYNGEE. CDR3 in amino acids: CASSVAPLGRGTEAFF. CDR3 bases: TGTGCCAGCAGCGTAGCTCCCCTTGGAAGGGGAACTGAAGCTTTCTTT.

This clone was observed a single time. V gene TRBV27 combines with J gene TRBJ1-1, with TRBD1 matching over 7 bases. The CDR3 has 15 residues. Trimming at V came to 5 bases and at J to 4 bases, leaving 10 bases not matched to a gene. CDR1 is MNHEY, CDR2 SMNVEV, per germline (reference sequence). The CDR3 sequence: CASSPQGQRGTEAFF. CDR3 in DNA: TGTGCCAGCAGTCCCCAGGGACAGAGGGGCACTGAAGCTTTCTTT.

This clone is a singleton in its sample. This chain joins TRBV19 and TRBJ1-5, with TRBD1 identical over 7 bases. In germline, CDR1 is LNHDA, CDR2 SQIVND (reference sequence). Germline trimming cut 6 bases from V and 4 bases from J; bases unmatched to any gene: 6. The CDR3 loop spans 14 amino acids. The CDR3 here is CASRQQGRNQPQHF. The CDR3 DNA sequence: TGTGCCAGTAGGCAACAGGGGCGGAATCAGCCCCAGCATTTT.